Below are 5 T cell receptor beta chains sequenced from a single sample in a study of T cell responses to AZD1222 COVID-19 vaccine. Only in-frame clones appear in the TCRdb table, and some are missing; sequencing was by immunoSEQ multiplex PCR. The sample comprises around 28,000 clones, around 90% of which are singletons, and 1% to 1.5% rests with the top ten. Sequences were derived from peripheral blood, sampled on day 0 of AZD1222 vaccination. The receptor source for this set is an adult in good health.

CDR3 in DNA: TGCGCCAGCAGCCAAGAGGGTAGCCATCTATACAATGAGCAGTTCTTC. It yields the protein CASSQEGSHLYNEQFF. The V and J genes are TRBV4-1 and TRBJ2-1; D remains unclear. Germline loops: CDR1 MGHRA, CDR2 YSYEKL. The CDR3 extends over 16 amino acids. Trimming shortened V by 0 bases and J by 4 bases, and 13 bases separated the two germline ends.

The chain employs TRBV5-1 and TRBJ2-1, with TRBD2 matching over 8 bases. V trimming: 2 bases; J trimming: 3 bases; junction bases outside the gene matches: 4. The germline gives CDR1 SGHRS, CDR2 YFSETQ. The CDR3 contains 15 residues. Here the CDR3 DNA reads TGCGCCAGCAGCTTAAGCGGGAGTATCTACAATGAGCAGTTCTTC. Translating it yields CASSLSGSIYNEQFF.

The chain recombines TRBV19 with TRBJ1-3; D unresolved. CDR3 length: 14 amino acids. Trimming stripped 3 bases from V and 4 bases from J, with 10 bases between. CDR1 is LNHDA, CDR2 SQIVND, per germline (reference sequence). The CDR3: CASSIGPAGNTIYF. The CDR3 DNA reads TGTGCCAGTAGTATCGGGCCAGCAGGAAACACCATATATTTT.

The chain employs TRBV30 and TRBJ2-5; the D gene is possibly TRBD1 (6 bases). The V gene lost 0 bases and the J gene lost 1 base, with 18 bases spanning the gap. CDR1 GTSNPN and CDR2 SVGIG come from the germline V gene (reference sequence). The CDR3 runs to 17 residues. CDR3 bases: TGTGCCTGGAGTGTAGGCAGGGGCGGTATAATCCAAGAGACCCAGTACTTC. This encodes CAWSVGRGGIIQETQYF.

The chain is built from TRBV6-2 or TRBV6-3 and TRBJ2-7; TRBD1 matches at 8 bases. The CDR3 is made up of 16 amino acids. The V segment lost 4 bases and the J segment 2 bases; nucleotides outside the gene matches: 10. The germline V gene has CDR1 MNHEY and CDR2 SVGEGT. CDR3 sequence (DNA): TGTGCCAGCAGTTTCCGGACAGGGCCAGTAACCTACGAGCAGTACTTC. Translation: CASSFRTGPVTYEQYF.